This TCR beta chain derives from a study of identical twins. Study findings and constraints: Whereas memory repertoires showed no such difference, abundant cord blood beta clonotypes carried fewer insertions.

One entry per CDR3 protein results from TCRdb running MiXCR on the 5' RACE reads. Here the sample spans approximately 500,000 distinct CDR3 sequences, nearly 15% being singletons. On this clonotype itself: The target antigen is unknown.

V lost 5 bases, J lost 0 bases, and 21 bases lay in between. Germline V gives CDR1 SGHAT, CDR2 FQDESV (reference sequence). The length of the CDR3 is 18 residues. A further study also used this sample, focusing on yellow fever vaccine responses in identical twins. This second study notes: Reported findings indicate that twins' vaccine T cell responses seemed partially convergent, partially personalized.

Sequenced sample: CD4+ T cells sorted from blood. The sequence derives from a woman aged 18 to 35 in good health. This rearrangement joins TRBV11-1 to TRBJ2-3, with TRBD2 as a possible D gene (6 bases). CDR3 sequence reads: CASSPKGGTTLSTDTQYF. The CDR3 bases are TGTGCCAGCAGCCCTAAGGGAGGAACTACACTTAGCACAGATACGCAGTATTTT.